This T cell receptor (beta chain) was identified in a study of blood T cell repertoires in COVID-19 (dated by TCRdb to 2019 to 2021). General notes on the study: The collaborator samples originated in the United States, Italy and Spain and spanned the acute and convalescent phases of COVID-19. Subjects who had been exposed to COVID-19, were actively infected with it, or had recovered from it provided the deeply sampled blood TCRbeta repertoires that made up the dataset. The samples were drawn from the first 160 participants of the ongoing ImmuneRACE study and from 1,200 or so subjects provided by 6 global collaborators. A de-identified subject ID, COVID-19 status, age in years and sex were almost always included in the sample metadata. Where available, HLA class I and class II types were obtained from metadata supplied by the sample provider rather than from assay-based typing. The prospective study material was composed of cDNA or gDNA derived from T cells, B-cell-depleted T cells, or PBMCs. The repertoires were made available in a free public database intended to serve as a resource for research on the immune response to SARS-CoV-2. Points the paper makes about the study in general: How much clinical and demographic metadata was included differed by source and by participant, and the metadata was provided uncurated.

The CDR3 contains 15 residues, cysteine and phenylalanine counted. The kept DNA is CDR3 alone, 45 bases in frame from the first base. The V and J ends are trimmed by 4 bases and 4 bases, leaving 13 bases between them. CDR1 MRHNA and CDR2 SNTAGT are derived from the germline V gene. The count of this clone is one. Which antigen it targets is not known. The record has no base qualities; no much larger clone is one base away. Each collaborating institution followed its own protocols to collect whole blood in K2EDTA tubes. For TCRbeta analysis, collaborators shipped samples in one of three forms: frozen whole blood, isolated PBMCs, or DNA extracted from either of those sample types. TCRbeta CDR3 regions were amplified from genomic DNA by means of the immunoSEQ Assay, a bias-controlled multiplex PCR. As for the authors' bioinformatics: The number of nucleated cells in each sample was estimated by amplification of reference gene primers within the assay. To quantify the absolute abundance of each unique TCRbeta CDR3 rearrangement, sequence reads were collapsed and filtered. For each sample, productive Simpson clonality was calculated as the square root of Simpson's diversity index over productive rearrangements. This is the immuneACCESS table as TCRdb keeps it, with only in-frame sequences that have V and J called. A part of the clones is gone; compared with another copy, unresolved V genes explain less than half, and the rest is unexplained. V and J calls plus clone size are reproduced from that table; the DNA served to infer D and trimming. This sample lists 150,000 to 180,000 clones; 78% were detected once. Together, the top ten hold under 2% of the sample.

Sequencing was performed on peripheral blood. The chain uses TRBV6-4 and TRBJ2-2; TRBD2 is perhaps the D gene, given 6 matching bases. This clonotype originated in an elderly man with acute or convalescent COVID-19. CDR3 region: CASSASEGLTGELFF. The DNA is TGTGCCAGCAGTGCCTCTGAGGGACTCACCGGGGAGCTGTTTTTT.